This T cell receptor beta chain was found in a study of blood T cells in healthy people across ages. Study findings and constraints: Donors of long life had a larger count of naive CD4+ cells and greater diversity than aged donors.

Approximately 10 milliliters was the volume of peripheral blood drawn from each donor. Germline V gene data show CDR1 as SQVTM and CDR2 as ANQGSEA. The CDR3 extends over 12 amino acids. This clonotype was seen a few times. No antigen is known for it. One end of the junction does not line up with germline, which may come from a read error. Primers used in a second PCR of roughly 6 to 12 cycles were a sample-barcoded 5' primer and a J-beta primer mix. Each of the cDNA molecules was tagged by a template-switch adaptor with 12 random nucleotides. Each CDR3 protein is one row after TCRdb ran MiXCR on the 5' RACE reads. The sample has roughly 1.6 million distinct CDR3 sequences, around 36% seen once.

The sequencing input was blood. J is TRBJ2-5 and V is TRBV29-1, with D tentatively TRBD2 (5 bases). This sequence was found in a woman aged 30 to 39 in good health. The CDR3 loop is CSVVGLQEAQYF. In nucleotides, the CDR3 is TGTAGCGTTGTCGGTCTTCAAGAGGCCCAGTACTTC.